This is a list of T cell receptor beta chains from one sample in a study of cytomegalovirus exposure and HLA in healthy donors. TCRdb's copy holds only in-frame clones and misses some; the assay was immunoSEQ multiplex PCR. Of about 110,000 clones in the sample, around 80% were seen once. The specimen was PBMCs. These receptors were taken from a woman between 18 and 30 years old in good health and CMV-seropositive. Each CDR3 is given with its conserved first and last residue. D genes are given only for firm matches. Clone size is stated in some rows and not others, as once, few, many or a class when expanded.

v_call: TRBV5-5
d_call: TRBD1
clone_size: once
j_call: TRBJ2-3
cdr3_aa: CASSTGQGITDTQYF
cdr3_nt: TGTGCCAGCAGCACCGGACAGGGTATCACAGATACGCAGTATTTT

v_call: TRBV2
d_call: -
clone_size: -
j_call: TRBJ2-7
cdr3_aa: CASKPGTYEQYF
cdr3_nt: TGTGCCAGCAAACCGGGGACCTACGAGCAGTACTTC

v_call: TRBV4-1
d_call: TRBD2
clone_size: -
j_call: TRBJ2-5
cdr3_aa: CASSQGAGAGGETQYF
cdr3_nt: TGCGCCAGCAGCCAAGGGGCGGGAGCGGGGGGAGAGACCCAGTACTTC

v_call: TRBV5-8
d_call: -
clone_size: -
j_call: TRBJ1-1
cdr3_aa: CASSFARGLNTEAFF
cdr3_nt: TGTGCCAGCAGCTTTGCTCGGGGATTGAACACTGAAGCTTTCTTT

v_call: TRBV6-1
d_call: -
clone_size: -
j_call: TRBJ1-4
cdr3_aa: CASSSAGTNEKLFF
cdr3_nt: TGTGCCAGCAGTAGCGCGGGTACTAATGAAAAACTGTTTTTT

v_call: TRBV18
d_call: -
clone_size: -
j_call: TRBJ2-5
cdr3_aa: CASSPGLEETQYF
cdr3_nt: TGTGCCAGCTCACCAGGACTGGAGGAGACCCAGTACTTC

v_call: TRBV5-1
d_call: TRBD1
clone_size: -
j_call: TRBJ2-5
cdr3_aa: CASSGQGQETQYF
cdr3_nt: TGCGCCAGCAGCGGACAGGGTCAAGAGACCCAGTACTTC

v_call: TRBV27
d_call: TRBD1
clone_size: -
j_call: TRBJ2-7
cdr3_aa: CASSLPQGASYEQYF
cdr3_nt: TGTGCCAGCAGTTTACCTCAGGGGGCCTCCTACGAGCAGTACTTC

v_call: TRBV6-1
d_call: -
clone_size: few
j_call: TRBJ1-6
cdr3_aa: CASSAGRANSPLHF
cdr3_nt: TGTGCCAGCAGTGCAGGAAGAGCAAATTCACCCCTCCACTTT

v_call: TRBV7-9
d_call: -
clone_size: -
j_call: TRBJ2-7
cdr3_aa: CASSPFGRTSYEQYF
cdr3_nt: TGTGCCAGCAGCCCCTTTGGGCGTACCTCCTACGAGCAGTACTTC

v_call: TRBV12-5
d_call: -
clone_size: -
j_call: TRBJ2-1
cdr3_aa: CASAHWSEQFF
cdr3_nt: TGTGCTAGTGCCCATTGGAGTGAGCAGTTCTTC

v_call: TRBV4-1
d_call: TRBD1
clone_size: once
j_call: TRBJ1-4
cdr3_aa: CASSQGPGTGDEKLFF
cdr3_nt: TGCGCCAGCAGCCAAGGACCCGGGACAGGGGATGAAAAACTGTTTTTT

v_call: TRBV6-6
d_call: TRBD1
clone_size: -
j_call: TRBJ1-4
cdr3_aa: CASRGQAPTNEKLFF
cdr3_nt: TGTGCCAGCAGAGGACAGGCCCCAACTAATGAAAAACTGTTTTTT

v_call: TRBV6-1
d_call: -
clone_size: -
j_call: TRBJ1-3
cdr3_aa: CASIDRLRNTIYF
cdr3_nt: TGTGCCAGCATCGACAGGTTAAGAAACACCATATATTTT

v_call: TRBV4-1
d_call: -
clone_size: -
j_call: TRBJ2-3
cdr3_aa: CASSLGTGAPSTDTQYF
cdr3_nt: TGCGCCAGCAGCCTCGGCACAGGAGCACCTAGCACAGATACGCAGTATTTT

v_call: TRBV27
d_call: TRBD1
clone_size: few
j_call: TRBJ2-7
cdr3_aa: CATKKTGTASYEQYF
cdr3_nt: TGTGCCACCAAAAAAACCGGGACAGCGTCCTACGAGCAGTACTTC

v_call: TRBV6-5
d_call: -
clone_size: -
j_call: TRBJ2-5
cdr3_aa: CASTPPAAQETQYF
cdr3_nt: TGTGCCAGCACCCCTCCCGCGGCCCAAGAGACCCAGTACTTC

v_call: TRBV28
d_call: -
clone_size: -
j_call: TRBJ2-7
cdr3_aa: CASSLRRGLRSYEQYF
cdr3_nt: TGTGCCAGCAGTTTACGTCGGGGACTCCGCTCCTACGAGCAGTACTTC

v_call: TRBV5-8
d_call: -
clone_size: few
j_call: TRBJ2-1
cdr3_aa: CASSLLQVSYNEQFF
cdr3_nt: TGTGCCAGCAGCTTGCTGCAGGTCTCCTACAATGAGCAGTTCTTC

v_call: TRBV25-1
d_call: TRBD1
clone_size: -
j_call: TRBJ1-3
cdr3_aa: CASSELGQGPSGNTIYF
cdr3_nt: TGTGCCAGCAGTGAATTGGGACAGGGGCCCTCTGGAAACACCATATATTTT

v_call: TRBV4-2
d_call: TRBD1
clone_size: -
j_call: TRBJ1-4
cdr3_aa: CASSQPGGTTNEKLFF
cdr3_nt: TGTGCCAGCAGCCAACCAGGGGGTACTACTAATGAAAAACTGTTTTTT

v_call: TRBV9
d_call: TRBD2
clone_size: -
j_call: TRBJ2-3
cdr3_aa: CASSLRTSGTLDTQYF
cdr3_nt: TGTGCCAGCAGCTTAAGGACTAGCGGGACCTTGGATACGCAGTATTTT

v_call: TRBV7-9
d_call: -
clone_size: few
j_call: TRBJ1-2
cdr3_aa: CASSLRGGYTF
cdr3_nt: TGTGCCAGCAGCTTAAGGGGTGGCTACACCTTC

v_call: TRBV6-5
d_call: -
clone_size: -
j_call: TRBJ2-1
cdr3_aa: CASSYGRTRGGDEQFF
cdr3_nt: TGTGCCAGCAGTTACGGTAGGACACGTGGTGGGGATGAGCAGTTCTTC

v_call: TRBV28
d_call: -
clone_size: -
j_call: TRBJ1-1
cdr3_aa: CASSEAQRTEAFF
cdr3_nt: TGTGCCAGCAGTGAGGCGCAGAGGACTGAAGCTTTCTTT

v_call: TRBV14
d_call: TRBD1
clone_size: -
j_call: TRBJ2-1
cdr3_aa: CASTPRPGQPQFF
cdr3_nt: TGTGCCAGCACCCCAAGGCCGGGACAGCCTCAGTTCTTC

v_call: TRBV28
d_call: -
clone_size: -
j_call: TRBJ1-1
cdr3_aa: CASYTMNTEAFF
cdr3_nt: TGTGCCAGCTACACCATGAACACTGAAGCTTTCTTT

v_call: TRBV5-1
d_call: -
clone_size: -
j_call: TRBJ1-1
cdr3_aa: CASSLARQNPEAFF
cdr3_nt: TGCGCCAGCAGCTTGGCCAGACAGAACCCTGAAGCTTTCTTT

v_call: TRBV7-2
d_call: -
clone_size: -
j_call: TRBJ2-2
cdr3_aa: CASSSLRGGTGELFF
cdr3_nt: TGTGCCAGCAGCTCCCTTAGAGGCGGCACCGGGGAGCTGTTTTTT

v_call: TRBV5-6
d_call: TRBD1
clone_size: -
j_call: TRBJ1-2
cdr3_aa: CASSIRGSHTF
cdr3_nt: TGTGCCAGCAGCATCAGGGGGTCGCATACCTTC

v_call: TRBV4-1
d_call: TRBD2
clone_size: -
j_call: TRBJ2-2
cdr3_aa: CASSQALAGGELFF
cdr3_nt: TGCGCCAGCAGCCAAGCCCTAGCGGGGGGGGAGCTGTTTTTT

v_call: TRBV7-2
d_call: -
clone_size: -
j_call: TRBJ2-3
cdr3_aa: CASSLAQGWDTQYF
cdr3_nt: TGTGCCAGCAGCTTAGCCCAGGGCTGGGATACGCAGTATTTT

v_call: TRBV18
d_call: TRBD1
clone_size: -
j_call: TRBJ1-4
cdr3_aa: CASSPATGDDEKLFF
cdr3_nt: TGTGCCAGCTCACCAGCGACAGGGGATGATGAAAAACTGTTTTTT

v_call: TRBV19
d_call: -
clone_size: few
j_call: TRBJ1-5
cdr3_aa: CASSIRGVSNQPQHF
cdr3_nt: TGTGCCAGTAGTATCCGGGGGGTTAGCAATCAGCCCCAGCATTTT

v_call: TRBV14
d_call: -
clone_size: -
j_call: TRBJ2-1
cdr3_aa: CASSQGSHEQLF
cdr3_nt: TGTGCCAGCAGCCAGGGGAGCCATGAGCAGCTCTTC

v_call: TRBV6-6
d_call: -
clone_size: -
j_call: TRBJ1-1
cdr3_aa: CASSYSPGRNTEAFF
cdr3_nt: TGTGCCAGCAGTTACTCCCCAGGAAGGAATACTGAAGCTTTCTTT

v_call: TRBV27
d_call: -
clone_size: -
j_call: TRBJ2-7
cdr3_aa: CASSLQSGQPTYEQYF
cdr3_nt: TGTGCCAGCAGTTTACAGTCGGGACAACCAACCTACGAGCAGTACTTC

v_call: TRBV25-1
d_call: TRBD1
clone_size: -
j_call: TRBJ2-1
cdr3_aa: CASSDTTGAYEQFF
cdr3_nt: TGTGCCAGCAGTGACACGACAGGGGCCTATGAGCAGTTCTTC

v_call: TRBV19
d_call: TRBD2
clone_size: -
j_call: TRBJ2-2
cdr3_aa: CASSRSGRPGTGELFF
cdr3_nt: TGTGCCAGTAGTCGGAGCGGGAGGCCGGGCACCGGGGAGCTGTTTTTT

v_call: TRBV27
d_call: TRBD1
clone_size: -
j_call: TRBJ2-7
cdr3_aa: CASSTYRQGIRYEQYF
cdr3_nt: TGTGCCAGCAGTACGTACCGACAGGGTATCCGGTACGAGCAGTACTTC

v_call: TRBV28
d_call: -
clone_size: -
j_call: TRBJ2-7
cdr3_aa: CASSYGREQYF
cdr3_nt: TGTGCCAGCAGTTATGGGCGCGAGCAGTACTTC

v_call: TRBV19
d_call: -
clone_size: -
j_call: TRBJ2-5
cdr3_aa: CASSIGRGPKQETQYF
cdr3_nt: TGTGCCAGTAGTATAGGTCGGGGTCCGAAGCAAGAGACCCAGTACTTC

v_call: TRBV15
d_call: TRBD1
clone_size: -
j_call: TRBJ2-1
cdr3_aa: CATSRGQVTYNEQFF
cdr3_nt: TGTGCCACCAGCAGGGGACAGGTCACCTACAATGAGCAGTTCTTC

v_call: TRBV6-1
d_call: TRBD1
clone_size: -
j_call: TRBJ1-2
cdr3_aa: CASTAGQGSGYTF
cdr3_nt: TGTGCCAGCACCGCCGGACAGGGATCCGGCTACACCTTC

v_call: TRBV7-8
d_call: TRBD1
clone_size: -
j_call: TRBJ1-2
cdr3_aa: CASSPDRESYGYTF
cdr3_nt: TGTGCCAGCAGCCCGGACAGGGAGAGCTATGGCTACACCTTC

v_call: TRBV6-1
d_call: -
clone_size: -
j_call: TRBJ1-2
cdr3_aa: CASSEAEGYTF
cdr3_nt: TGTGCCAGCAGTGAAGCTGAGGGCTACACCTTC

v_call: TRBV5-1
d_call: TRBD2
clone_size: -
j_call: TRBJ2-1
cdr3_aa: CASSLINSGRGEQFF
cdr3_nt: TGCGCCAGCAGCTTGATCAATAGCGGGAGGGGTGAGCAGTTCTTC

v_call: TRBV5-6
d_call: TRBD1
clone_size: -
j_call: TRBJ1-2
cdr3_aa: CASSRDRGRPGYTF
cdr3_nt: TGTGCCAGCAGCCGGGACAGGGGGAGACCTGGCTACACCTTC

v_call: TRBV13
d_call: TRBD1
clone_size: once
j_call: TRBJ2-7
cdr3_aa: CASGTGYSYEQYF
cdr3_nt: TGTGCCAGCGGGACAGGGTACTCCTACGAGCAGTACTTC

v_call: TRBV6-6
d_call: TRBD1
clone_size: -
j_call: TRBJ1-1
cdr3_aa: CASSVRQGVAEAFF
cdr3_nt: TGTGCCAGCAGTGTCCGACAGGGCGTTGCGGAGGCTTTCTTT